This TCR beta chain was recorded in a study of T-cell memory formation after mild COVID-19. As for the study in general: Clusters were largely donor specific.

A note on this clonotype: Antigen unknown.

Study results and caveats: Among CD4+ contracting clones, most were CM and EM, and CD8+ ones EMRA. Later expanders leaned CD4+, whereas clones that contracted between day 15 and 85 were balanced CD4/CD8. Day 37-peaking second-wave clones had unconfirmed SARS-CoV-2 specificity.

TCRdb redid the calling of the 5' RACE reads with MiXCR, one entry per CDR3 protein. The sample comprises about 160,000 distinct CDR3 sequences, 31% of which are singletons, and about 12% rests with the top ten. The sequence was obtained from an adult woman who had mild COVID-19 (a few samples of this study predate the infection). Cell type and time point are not known. The sequenced sample was PBMCs or a T cell subset sorted from them (not recorded which).

CDR3: CASSPRRVPYEQYF. The CDR3 region has the DNA TGTGCCAGCAGTCCGCGGAGGGTACCCTACGAGCAGTACTTC. The V and J genes are TRBV27 and TRBJ2-7, with D perhaps TRBD2 (6 bases). Trimming left V 5 bases short and J 2 bases short, with 13 bases between. Looked up from germline, CDR1 is MNHEY and CDR2 is SMNVEV (reference sequence). The CDR3 loop spans 14 amino acids.